This is a list of T cell receptor beta chains from one sample in a study of glioma-infiltrating T cells after dendritic cell vaccination. TCRdb keeps only in-frame clones here, not all; method: immunoSEQ multiplex PCR. The repertoire holds 95,000 to 110,000 clones, about four fifths seen once, with less than 15% in the top ten. Sequenced material: blood, taken before dendritic cell vaccination. These receptors were taken from a human donor with glioblastoma. Each CDR3 is given with its conserved first and last residue. The order of the fields is J gene, V gene, clone size, D gene, CDR3 protein, CDR3 DNA. D genes are given only for firm matches. Where a row states a size, it is once, few, many or the class of an expanded clone; other rows omit it.

TRBJ1-4 TRBV7-8 - - CASSYGPLNEKLFF TGTGCCAGCAGCTATGGGCCTTTAAATGAAAAACTGTTTTTT
TRBJ1-4 TRBV7-8 - - CASSLEFRGLEKLFF TGTGCCAGCAGCTTAGAGTTCAGGGGTTTGGAAAAACTGTTTTTT
TRBJ1-1 TRBV11-2 - - CASSSTGVKDTNTEAFF TGTGCCAGCAGCTCAACAGGAGTCAAGGATACGAACACTGAAGCTTTCTTT
TRBJ1-2 TRBV9 - TRBD1 CASSPRDRGEGGYTF TGTGCCAGCAGCCCCCGGGACAGGGGGGAAGGTGGCTACACCTTC
TRBJ2-7 TRBV5-6 - TRBD1 CASSWETGAEQYF TGTGCCAGCAGCTGGGAGACAGGGGCCGAGCAGTACTTC
TRBJ2-3 TRBV9 once TRBD2 CASSVELAGGVDTDTQYF TGTGCCAGCAGCGTAGAGCTAGCGGGGGGTGTAGACACAGATACGCAGTATTTT
TRBJ1-2 TRBV4-2 - - CASSHRGPLGYTF TGTGCCAGCAGCCACAGAGGTCCCCTTGGCTACACCTTC
TRBJ2-2 TRBV11-3 - - CASRQGGAGELFF TGTGCCAGCAGACAGGGGGGGGCCGGGGAGCTGTTTTTT
TRBJ1-1 TRBV30 - - CAWKRLRNTEAFF TGTGCCTGGAAACGTCTAAGAAACACTGAAGCTTTCTTT
TRBJ1-1 TRBV9 - - CASSAGTRNTEAFF TGTGCCAGCAGCGCAGGGACACGAAACACTGAAGCTTTCTTT
TRBJ2-5 TRBV11-2 - TRBD2 CASSLNPAGRGTQYF TGTGCTAGCAGCTTGAACCCCGCGGGGAGGGGGACCCAGTACTTC
TRBJ2-3 TRBV7-2 - - CASTLSTDTQYF TGTGCCAGCACCCTCAGCACAGATACGCAGTATTTT
TRBJ2-7 TRBV7-8 - - CASSSLRGRDEQYF TGTGCCAGCAGCTCCCTCCGCGGTCGGGACGAGCAGTACTTC
TRBJ2-7 TRBV10-1 - - CASAQGPAYEQYF TGCGCCAGCGCCCAGGGCCCGGCCTACGAGCAGTACTTC
TRBJ1-2 TRBV15 - - CATSRGRQEVYGYTF TGTGCCACCAGCAGAGGAAGACAGGAGGTCTATGGCTACACCTTC
TRBJ1-1 TRBV7-6 - - CASSPSRRGPTEAFF TGTGCCAGCAGCCCCAGTAGGCGGGGGCCCACTGAAGCTTTCTTT
TRBJ1-4 TRBV29-1 - TRBD1 CSARRGGQGNEKLFF TGCAGCGCCAGAAGGGGGGGACAGGGTAATGAAAAACTGTTTTTT
TRBJ2-3 TRBV30 - TRBD2 CAWSGPTSGGPTSTDTQYF TGTGCCTGGAGTGGACCGACTAGCGGGGGCCCTACTAGCACAGATACGCAGTATTTT
TRBJ2-7 TRBV5-8 - TRBD2 CASSPGTSGGHTYEQYF TGTGCCAGCAGCCCCGGGACTAGCGGGGGCCACACCTACGAGCAGTACTTC